The text below deals with one T cell receptor (beta chain). The sample originates from a study of OX40 agonist ivuxolimab in advanced cancers. The protocol was immunoSEQ multiplex PCR, while the TCRdb copy is restricted to in-frame clones and leaves out a portion. The table lists tens of thousands of clones, 89% of them singletons. The source of this sequence is an adult with an advanced solid tumor such as melanoma, head and neck, liver or kidney cancer. Material: CD4+ or CD8+ T cells sorted from blood, obtained in a trial of the OX40 agonist ivuxolimab.

The CDR3 sequence: CASSKTESNQPQHF. CDR3 DNA: TGTGCCAGCTCAAAAACAGAAAGCAATCAGCCCCAGCATTTT. The chain couples TRBV18 to TRBJ1-5, with D hard to call. Trimming removed 5 bases from V and 1 base from J, with 9 bases in between. The CDR3 covers 14 residues. Germline V lookup: CDR1 KGHSH, CDR2 LQKENI.